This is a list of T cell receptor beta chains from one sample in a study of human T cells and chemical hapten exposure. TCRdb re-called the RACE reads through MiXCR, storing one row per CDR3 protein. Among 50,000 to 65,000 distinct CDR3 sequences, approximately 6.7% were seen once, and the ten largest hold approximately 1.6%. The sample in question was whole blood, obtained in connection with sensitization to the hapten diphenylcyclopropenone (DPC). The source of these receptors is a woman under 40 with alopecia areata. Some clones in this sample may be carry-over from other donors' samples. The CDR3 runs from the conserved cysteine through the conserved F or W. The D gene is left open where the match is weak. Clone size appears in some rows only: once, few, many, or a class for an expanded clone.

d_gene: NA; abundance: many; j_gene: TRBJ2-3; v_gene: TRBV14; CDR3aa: CASSQVAAVSDTQYF; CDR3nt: TGTGCCAGCAGCCAAGTAGCAGCTGTTTCAGATACGCAGTATTTT
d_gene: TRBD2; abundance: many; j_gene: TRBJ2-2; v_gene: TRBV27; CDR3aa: CASSRVLTSDLNTGELFF; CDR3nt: TGTGCCAGCAGTCGCGTCCTTACTAGCGATTTGAACACCGGGGAGCTGTTTTTT
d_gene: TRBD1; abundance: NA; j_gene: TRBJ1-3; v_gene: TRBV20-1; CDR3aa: CSAKTGFGNTIYF; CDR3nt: TGCAGTGCCAAGACAGGGTTCGGAAACACCATATATTTT
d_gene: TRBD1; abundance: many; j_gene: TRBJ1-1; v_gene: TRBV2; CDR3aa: CASRAGQGATEAFF; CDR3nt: TGTGCCAGCAGGGCGGGACAGGGCGCCACTGAAGCTTTCTTT
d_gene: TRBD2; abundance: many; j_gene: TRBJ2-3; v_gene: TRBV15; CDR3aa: CATKLAGVTDTQYF; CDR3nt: TGTGCCACGAAACTAGCGGGGGTCACAGATACGCAGTATTTT
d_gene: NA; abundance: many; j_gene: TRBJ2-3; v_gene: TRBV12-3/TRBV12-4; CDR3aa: CASSTPVSRSTAHTDTQYF; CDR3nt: TGTGCCAGCAGTACCCCTGTCTCCAGGTCCACCGCTCACACAGATACGCAGTATTTT
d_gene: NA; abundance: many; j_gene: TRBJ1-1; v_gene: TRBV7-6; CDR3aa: CASSLLRGGAFF; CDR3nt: TGTGCCAGCAGCTTATTACGAGGGGGAGCTTTCTTT
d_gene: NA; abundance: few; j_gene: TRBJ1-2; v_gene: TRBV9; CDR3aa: CASSAGGNSDYGYTF; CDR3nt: TGTGCCAGCAGCGCAGGCGGGAACAGCGACTATGGCTACACCTTC
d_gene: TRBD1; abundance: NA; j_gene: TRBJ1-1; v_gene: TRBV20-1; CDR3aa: CSAPRDSYTEAFF; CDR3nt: TGCAGTGCTCCCCGGGACAGCTACACTGAAGCTTTCTTT
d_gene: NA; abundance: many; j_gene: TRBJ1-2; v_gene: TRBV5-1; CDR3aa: CASSSTDRNYGYTF; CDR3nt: TGCGCCAGCAGCTCCACTGACAGAAACTATGGCTACACCTTC
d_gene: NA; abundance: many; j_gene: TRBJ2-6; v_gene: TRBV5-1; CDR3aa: CASSLHRAFYPDSGANVLTF; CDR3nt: TGCGCCAGCAGCCTACACCGGGCCTTCTACCCCGACTCTGGGGCCAACGTCCTGACTTTC
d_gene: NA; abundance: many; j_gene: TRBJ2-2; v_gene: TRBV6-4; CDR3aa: CASSSTGPTGELFF; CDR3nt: TGTGCCAGCAGTTCCACGGGCCCGACCGGGGAGCTGTTTTTT
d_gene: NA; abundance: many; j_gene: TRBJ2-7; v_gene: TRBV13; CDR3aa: CASSLRRFEGETSYEQYF; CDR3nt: TGTGCCAGCAGCCTACGACGGTTTGAAGGGGAGACTTCCTACGAGCAGTACTTC
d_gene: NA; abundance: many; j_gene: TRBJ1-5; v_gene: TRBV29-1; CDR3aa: CSVEVGLGQPQHF; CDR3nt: TGCAGCGTTGAGGTCGGATTAGGGCAGCCCCAGCATTTT
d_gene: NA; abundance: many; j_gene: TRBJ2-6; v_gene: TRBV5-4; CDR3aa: CASSSAGANVLTF; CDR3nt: TGTGCCAGCAGCTCGGCAGGGGCCAACGTCCTGACTTTC
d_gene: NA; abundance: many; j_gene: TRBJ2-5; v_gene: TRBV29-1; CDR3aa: CSVEPPGKTQYF; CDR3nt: TGCAGCGTTGAACCCCCGGGGAAGACCCAGTACTTC
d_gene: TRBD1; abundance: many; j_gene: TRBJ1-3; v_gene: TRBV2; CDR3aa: CASSVDRDSGNTIYF; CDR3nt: TGTGCCAGCAGTGTCGACAGGGACTCTGGAAACACCATATATTTT
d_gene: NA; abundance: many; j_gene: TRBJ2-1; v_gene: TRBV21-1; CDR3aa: CASSKSRRGARGGAYNEQFF; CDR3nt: TGTGCCAGCAGCAAATCTCGAAGGGGGGCTCGAGGGGGGGCATACAATGAGCAGTTCTTC
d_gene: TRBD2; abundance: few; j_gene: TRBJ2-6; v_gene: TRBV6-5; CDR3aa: CASRSGTSGVGANVLTF; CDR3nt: TGTGCCAGCCGATCCGGGACTAGCGGGGTTGGGGCCAACGTCCTGACTTTC
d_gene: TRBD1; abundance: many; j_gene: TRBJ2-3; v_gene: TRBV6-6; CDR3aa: CASSYPGTGGTDTQYF; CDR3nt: TGTGCCAGCAGTTACCCCGGGACAGGGGGCACAGATACGCAGTATTTT